What follows describes a single TCR beta chain. The antigen is unknown. Naive CD8 sequencing libraries were generated from 20,000 to 1,000,000 sorted cells, with 10%, 30% or 50% RNA as input. These data are taken from a study of molecular identifiers for immune sequencing clone quantification. Study-level background: In the replicates, RNA derived from roughly 20,000 or 100,000 naive CD8 cells was divided into five parts, and four were sequenced.

Findings and caveats of the study: Reports indicate spiked Jurkat TCR RNA from one cell could be found among 950,000 to 1,000,000 naive cells. In naive cells, under 1% of molecules belonged to clones above 20 RNA copies, against over 98% in effector cells.

The germline CDR1 and CDR2 sequences are SGHDN and FVKESK. This CDR3 spans 14 amino acids. Trimming cost V 1 base and J 6 bases; bases outside gene matches: 2. MiXCR, applied by TCRdb to the PCR reads, yields one record per CDR3 protein. The sample consists of roughly 100,000 distinct CDR3 sequences, about a third of them appearing once. V gene TRBV14 combines with J gene TRBJ2-2, with 7 bases that match TRBD1. The TCR originated in a human donor in good health. Some libraries in this study had Jurkat cell RNA spiked in. Sequenced: naive CD8+ T cells from blood, with Jurkat cell RNA spiked in. Subset here: FACS-sorted CD8+CD4-CCR7+CD45RA+ naive T cells. CDR3 nucleotide sequence: TGTGCCAGCAGCCAAGTTCAGGGGGCCGGGGAGCTGTTTTTT. Protein product: CASSQVQGAGELFF.